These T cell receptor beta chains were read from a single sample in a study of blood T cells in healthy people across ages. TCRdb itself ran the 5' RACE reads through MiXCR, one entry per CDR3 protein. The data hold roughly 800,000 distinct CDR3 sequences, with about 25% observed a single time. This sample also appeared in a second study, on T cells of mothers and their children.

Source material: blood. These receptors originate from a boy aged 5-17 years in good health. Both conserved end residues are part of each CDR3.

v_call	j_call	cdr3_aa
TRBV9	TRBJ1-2	CASTHSGRNYGYTF
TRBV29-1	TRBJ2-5	CSVTSQETQYF
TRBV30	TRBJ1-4	CAWTLRADSLGKLFF
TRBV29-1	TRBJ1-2	CSVRGKDGYTF
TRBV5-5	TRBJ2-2	CASSLGLGTGGSGNTGELFF
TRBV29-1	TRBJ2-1	CSVGNNEQFF
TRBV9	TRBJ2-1	CASSVAGTSGKYEQFF
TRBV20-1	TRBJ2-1	CSAPRGGLSNERFF
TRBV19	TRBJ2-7	CASRSGGGTYEQYF
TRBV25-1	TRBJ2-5	CASSEFPSGAQETQYF
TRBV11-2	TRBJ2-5	CASSPQGGDFSRQYF
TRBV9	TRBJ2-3	CASSVDVLSPMGSVDTQYF
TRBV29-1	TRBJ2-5	CSVDGDRDYQETQCF
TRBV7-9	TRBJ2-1	CASSLFRGSEQFF
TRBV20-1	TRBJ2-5	CSASPLAAIKETQYF
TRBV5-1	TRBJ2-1	CASSRGGDTYNEQFF
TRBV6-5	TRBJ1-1	CASSLQGEAFF
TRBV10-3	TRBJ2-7	CAIRLRQGSYEQYF
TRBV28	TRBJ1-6	CASSFWDGSYNSPLHF
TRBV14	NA	CASSQDRRGAEAYEQYF
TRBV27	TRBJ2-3	CASSLSSLGITDTQYF
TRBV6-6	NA	CASRVPGLGNEQFF
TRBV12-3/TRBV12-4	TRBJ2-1	CASSRSYRAMDSYNEQFF
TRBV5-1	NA	CASSLFTDEQFF
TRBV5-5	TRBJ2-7	CASSLRQGPDEQYF
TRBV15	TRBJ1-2	CATSRDSGTGLNSYTF
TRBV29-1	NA	CSVGVGGYNEQFF